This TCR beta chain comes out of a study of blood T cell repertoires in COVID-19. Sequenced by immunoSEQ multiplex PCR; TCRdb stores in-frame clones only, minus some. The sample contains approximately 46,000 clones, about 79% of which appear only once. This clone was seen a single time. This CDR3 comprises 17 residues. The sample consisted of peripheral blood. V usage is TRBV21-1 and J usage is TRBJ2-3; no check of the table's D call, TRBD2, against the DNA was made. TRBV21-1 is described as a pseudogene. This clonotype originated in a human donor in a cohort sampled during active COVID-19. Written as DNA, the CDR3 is TGTGCCAGCAGCAAAAAACTAGCGGGAGGGACCGCAGATACGCAGTATTTT. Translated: CASSKKLAGGTADTQYF.